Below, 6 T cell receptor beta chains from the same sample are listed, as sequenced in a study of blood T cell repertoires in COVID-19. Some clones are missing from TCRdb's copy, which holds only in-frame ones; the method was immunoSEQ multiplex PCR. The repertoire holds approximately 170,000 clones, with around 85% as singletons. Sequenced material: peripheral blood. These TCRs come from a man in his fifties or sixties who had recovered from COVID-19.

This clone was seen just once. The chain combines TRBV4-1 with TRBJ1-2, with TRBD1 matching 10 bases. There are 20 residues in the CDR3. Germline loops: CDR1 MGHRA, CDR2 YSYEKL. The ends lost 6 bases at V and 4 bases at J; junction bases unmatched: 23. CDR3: CASRLLFARDRGIGGYGYTF. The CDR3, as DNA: TGCGCCAGCAGGCTGCTTTTTGCCCGGGACAGGGGAATTGGTGGCTATGGCTACACCTTC.

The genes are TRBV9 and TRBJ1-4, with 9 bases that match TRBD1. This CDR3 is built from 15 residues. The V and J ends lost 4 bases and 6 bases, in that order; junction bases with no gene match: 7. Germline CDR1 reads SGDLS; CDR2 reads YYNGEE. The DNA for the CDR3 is TGTGCCAGCAGCTTCTGGACAGGGGAACATGAAAAACTGTTTTTT. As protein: CASSFWTGEHEKLFF.

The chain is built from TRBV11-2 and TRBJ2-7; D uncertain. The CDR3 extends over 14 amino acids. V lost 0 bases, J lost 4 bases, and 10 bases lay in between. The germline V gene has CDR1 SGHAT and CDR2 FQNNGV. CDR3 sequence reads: CASSLDLRGYEQYF. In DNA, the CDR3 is TGTGCCAGCAGCTTAGATCTTCGAGGATACGAGCAGTACTTC.

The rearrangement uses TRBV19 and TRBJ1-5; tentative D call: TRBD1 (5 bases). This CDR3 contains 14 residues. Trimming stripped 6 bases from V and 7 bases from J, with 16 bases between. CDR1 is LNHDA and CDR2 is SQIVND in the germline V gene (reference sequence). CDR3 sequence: CASRRGGKGQPQHF. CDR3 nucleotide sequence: TGTGCCAGTAGACGTGGGGGGAAAGGGCAGCCCCAGCATTTT.

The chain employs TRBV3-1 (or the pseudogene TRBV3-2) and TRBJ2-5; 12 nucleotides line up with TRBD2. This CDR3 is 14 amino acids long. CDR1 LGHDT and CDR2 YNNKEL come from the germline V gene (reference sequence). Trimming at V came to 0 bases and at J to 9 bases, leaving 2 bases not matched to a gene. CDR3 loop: CASSQDASGGAQYF. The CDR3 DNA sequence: TGTGCCAGCAGCCAAGATGCTAGCGGGGGGGCCCAGTACTTC.

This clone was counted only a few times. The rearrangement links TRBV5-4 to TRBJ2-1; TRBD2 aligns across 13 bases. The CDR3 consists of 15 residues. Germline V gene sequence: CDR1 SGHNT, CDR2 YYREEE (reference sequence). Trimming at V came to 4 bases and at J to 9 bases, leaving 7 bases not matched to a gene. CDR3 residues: CASSPWTSGGGEQFF. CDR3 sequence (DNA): TGTGCCAGCAGCCCTTGGACTAGCGGGGGAGGTGAGCAGTTCTTC. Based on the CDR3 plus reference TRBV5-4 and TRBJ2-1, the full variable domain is ETGVTQSPTHLIKTRGQQVTLRCSSQSGHNTVSWYQQALGQGPQFIFQYYREEENGRGNFPPRFSGLQFPNYSSELNVNALELDDSALYLCASSPWTSGGGEQFFGPGTRLTVL.